The 21 T cell receptor beta chains listed next were all sequenced from one sample in a study of molecular identifiers for immune sequencing clone quantification. TCRdb re-called the PCR reads with MiXCR, one entry per CDR3 protein. The profile shows about 640,000 distinct CDR3 sequences, nearly 20% of them singletons. Input material: naive CD8+ T cells from blood, with Jurkat cell RNA spiked in. Noted subset: FACS-sorted CD8+CD4-CCR7+CD45RA+ naive T cells. Every receptor here comes from a human donor in good health. Some libraries in this study had Jurkat cell RNA spiked in.

With regard to this clonotype: A read error may be the cause here, since a much bigger clone is one base away. The chain recombines TRBV29-1 with TRBJ2-3; 13 nucleotides agree with TRBD2. The germline V gene encodes CDR1 SQVTM and CDR2 ANQGSEA. This CDR3 has 17 amino acids. CDR3 DNA: TGCAGCGTTGCGACTGGACTAGCGGGGGTAAGCATAGATACGCAGTATTTT. Amino acid sequence: CSVATGLAGVSIDTQYF.

This clonotype was counted ten times or more. CDR3 nucleotides: TGCAGCGTTGTAGAAGGGGCCTACGAGCAGTACTTC. It translates to CSVVEGAYEQYF. The chain uses TRBV29-1 and TRBJ2-7, with a tentative D call TRBD1 (5 bases). This CDR3 contains 12 residues. Trimming shortened V by 4 bases and J by 2 bases, and 9 bases separated the two germline ends. Germline CDR1 SQVTM, CDR2 ANQGSEA.

The table lists this clonotype with a few counts. The genes are TRBV13 and TRBJ2-7; the match to TRBD2 covers 7 bases. V lost 5 bases and J lost 0; bases outside the gene matches: 7. The CDR3 is 15 residues long. Per germline, CDR1 PRHDT and CDR2 FYEKMQ (reference sequence). The CDR3 protein is CASSRLRGDSYEQYF. CDR3 nucleotide sequence: TGTGCCAGCAGCCGGCTACGGGGGGACTCCTACGAGCAGTACTTC.

This clonotype occurred many times. The rearrangement joins TRBV5-6 to TRBJ2-7; weak D call: TRBD1 (5 bases). CDR1 and CDR2 from the germline V gene are SGHDT and YYEEEE. V was trimmed by 3 bases and J by 7 bases, leaving 17 bases between them. This CDR3 region has 14 residues. The CDR3 is CASSWAGPLREQYF. CDR3 coding DNA: TGTGCCAGCAGCTGGGCAGGGCCGTTGAGGGAGCAGTACTTC.

In this sample, this clonotype turned up a few times. The chain uses TRBV4-1 and TRBJ2-1; perhaps TRBD1 as D (6 bases). Germline V gene data show CDR1 as MGHRA and CDR2 as YSYEKL. Trimming shortened V by 0 bases and J by 0 bases, and 9 bases separated the two germline ends. The CDR3 consists of 16 residues. Here the CDR3 DNA reads TGCGCCAGCAGCCAAGAGGGGGCTTACTCCTACAATGAGCAGTTCTTC. Protein sequence: CASSQEGAYSYNEQFF.

This clonotype was recorded at least ten times. The chain uses TRBV21-1 and TRBJ2-4; the D call TRBD2 from the table was never checked on the DNA. TRBV21-1 is classified as a pseudogene. The CDR3 has 19 amino acids. CDR3 in DNA: TGTGCCAGCAGCAAAGGAAAAAGACTAGCGGGGTTCGCCAAAAACATTCAGTACTTC. It translates to CASSKGKRLAGFAKNIQYF.

Of note for this clonotype: One base away lies a much larger clone, so this may be a sequencing read error. This chain uses TRBV19 with TRBJ2-1, with 9 bases fitting TRBD2. The V segment lost 4 bases and the J segment 7 bases; nucleotides outside the gene matches: 11. The CDR3 has 16 amino acids. Looked up from germline, CDR1 is LNHDA and CDR2 is SQIVND (reference sequence). The CDR3 region has the DNA TGTGCCAGTAGTACTAAGGGTCTAGCGGGGATAAATGAGCAGTTCTTC. It encodes CASSTKGLAGINEQFF.

Turning to this clonotype: This may come from a read error, since a much larger clone is one base off. The chain couples TRBV30 to TRBJ2-5; D not certain. This CDR3 region has 11 residues. CDR1 is GTSNPN and CDR2 is SVGIG in the germline V gene (reference sequence). V was pared by 4 bases and J by 4 bases, with 7 bases between. CDR3 residues: CAWTYRETQYF. Written as DNA, the CDR3 is TGTGCCTGGACGTACCGAGAGACCCAGTACTTC.

Remarks on this clonotype: Possible read error: a much larger clone is one base away. The chain is built from TRBV11-2 and TRBJ2-1, with 8 bases fitting TRBD1. Germline CDR1 is SGHAT and CDR2 is FQNNGV. The CDR3 extends over 15 amino acids. CDR3 residues: CASSSGQVIYSEQFF. In DNA form, the CDR3 reads TGTGCCAGCAGCTCGGGACAGGTGATCTACAGTGAGCAGTTCTTC.

This clonotype was recorded at least ten times. The chain joins TRBV19 to TRBJ2-7, with D perhaps TRBD1 or TRBD2 (6 bases each). Germline assignment: CDR1 LNHDA and CDR2 SQIVND (reference sequence). Trimming removed 6 bases from V and 0 bases from J, with 18 bases in between. The CDR3 is 16 residues long. This CDR3 is CASSPMGGVYSYEQYF. The CDR3 region has the DNA TGTGCCAGTAGCCCTATGGGGGGCGTCTACTCCTACGAGCAGTACTTC. The full variable domain, rest sourced from reference TRBV19 and TRBJ2-7, is DGGITQSPKYLFRKEGQNVTLSCEQNLNHDAMYWYRQDPGQGLRLIYYSQIVNDFQKGDIAEGYSVSREKKESFPLTVTSAQKNPTAFYLCASSPMGGVYSYEQYFGPGTRLTVT.

As concerns this clonotype: A much larger clone is a single base away; this may be a read error. This chain uses TRBV28 with TRBJ2-5; D not resolved. The CDR3 runs 15 residues. Germline V gives CDR1 MDHEN, CDR2 SYDVKM. CDR3 in DNA: TGTGTCAGCAGTTCCCGGACGGAGACCCAAGAGACCCAGTACTTC. The encoded protein is CVSSSRTETQETQYF. Full variable domain (outside the CDR3, taken from reference TRBV28 and TRBJ2-5): DVKVTQSSRYLVKRTGEKVFLECVQDMDHENMFWYRQDPGLGLRLIYFSYDVKMKEKGDIPEGYSVSREKKERFSLILESASTNQTSMYLCVSSSRTETQETQYFGPGTRLLVL.

This clonotype showed up many times. The rearrangement uses TRBV5-6 and TRBJ1-2; the D is unclear. Germline V gives CDR1 SGHDT, CDR2 YYEEEE. The CDR3 totals 16 residues. V dropped 3 bases and J dropped 4 bases, with 19 bases sitting between them. The CDR3 here is CASSSVRVGLSYGYTF. CDR3 sequence (DNA): TGTGCCAGCAGCTCGGTCCGAGTAGGGTTAAGCTATGGCTACACCTTC.

This clonotype has at least ten counts. The chain carries TRBV7-9 and TRBJ2-6, with D tentatively TRBD1 or TRBD2 (6 bases each). Trimming pared 3 bases from V and 0 bases from J, leaving 12 bases between. CDR3 size: 17 residues. Germline CDR1 is SEHNR and CDR2 is FQNEAQ (reference sequence). The CDR3, as DNA: TGTGCCAGCAGCTTCACGCGGGACAACTCTGGGGCCAACGTCCTGACTTTC. This encodes CASSFTRDNSGANVLTF.

The chain carries TRBV27 and TRBJ1-2; D possibly corresponds to TRBD1 (5 bases). Germline loops: CDR1 MNHEY, CDR2 SMNVEV (reference sequence). The germline V and J ends were trimmed by 5 bases and 5 bases, with 15 bases remaining between them. There are 14 residues in the CDR3. CDR3 in DNA: TGTGCCAGCAGTCCCCCGACAGTCATATATGGCTACACCTTC. As protein: CASSPPTVIYGYTF.

Concerning this clonotype itself: A much larger clone differs by one base, so this may be a read error. The genes are TRBV20-1 and TRBJ2-5; TRBD2 agrees at 12 bases. The CDR3 contains 15 residues. V lost 4 bases and J lost 7; bases outside the gene matches: 10. Germline V gene data show CDR1 as DFQATT and CDR2 as SNEGSKA (reference sequence). CDR3 DNA sequence: TGCAGTGCTATCCTAGCGGGAGGGACTGGAGGGACCCAGTACTTC. Protein sequence: CSAILAGGTGGTQYF.

This clonotype was seen a handful of times. J is TRBJ1-6 and V is TRBV27, with D possibly matching TRBD1 (5 bases). Germline CDR1 MNHEY, CDR2 SMNVEV (reference sequence). The CDR3 has 16 residues. Trimming pared 6 bases from V and 7 bases from J, leaving 19 bases between. The CDR3, as DNA: TGTGCCAGCAGCCTCCTGTCGGGACCAAACAATTCACCCCTCCACTTT. This encodes CASSLLSGPNNSPLHF.

The chain joins TRBV27 to TRBJ1-6, with a tentative D call TRBD1 (5 bases). Germline-derived CDR1 and CDR2 are MNHEY and SMNVEV (reference sequence). V lost 5 bases and J lost 0, with 14 bases in between. The CDR3 sequence is 17 residues long. The CDR3 sequence: CASSILQGISYNSPLHF. CDR3 DNA sequence: TGTGCCAGCAGTATACTCCAGGGTATCTCCTATAATTCACCCCTCCACTTT.

As regards this clonotype: This clone may be a read error of a much larger clone one base away. The CDR3 nucleotides are TGTGCCAGCAGCTTAAGGACCGCCGCTAACTATGGCTACACCTTC. It translates to CASSLRTAANYGYTF. This chain connects TRBV7-9 to TRBJ1-2; D uncertain. Trimming removed 2 bases from V and 0 bases from J, with 10 bases in between. Germline V gene lookup returns CDR1 SEHNR and CDR2 FQNEAQ (reference sequence). There are 15 residues in the CDR3. Looking up the rest from reference TRBV7-9 and TRBJ1-2 gives the full variable domain: DTGVSQNPRHKITKRGQNVTFRCDPISEHNRLYWYRQTLGQGPEFLTYFQNEAQLEKSRLLSDRFSAERPKGSFSTLEIQRTEQGDSAMYLCASSLRTAANYGYTFGSGTRLTVV.

The rearrangement joins TRBV28 to TRBJ1-2; D is unresolved. The germline V gene encodes CDR1 MDHEN and CDR2 SYDVKM. This CDR3 contains 16 residues. The V end lost 3 bases, the J end lost 3 bases, and 17 bases lay between the germline ends. In DNA, the CDR3 is TGTGCCAGCAGTTTTTATTCTAATGAGGCAGACTATGGCTACACCTTC. This sequence encodes CASSFYSNEADYGYTF.

This clonotype was seen ten or more times. V usage is TRBV29-1 and J usage is TRBJ2-7; D may correspond to TRBD1 or TRBD2 (5 bases each). CDR3 length: 14 amino acids. The germline V and J ends were trimmed by 4 bases and 3 bases, with 16 bases remaining between them. Germline CDR1 is SQVTM and CDR2 is ANQGSEA. CDR3 coding DNA: TGCAGCGTTGTTTTCGGGACCCTGAGCTACGAGCAGTACTTC. Protein: CSVVFGTLSYEQYF.

This clonotype was seen many times. The rearrangement joins TRBV7-2 to TRBJ2-3; perhaps TRBD2 as D (6 bases). With 5 bases removed from V and 0 bases from J, the gap between germline ends came to 15 bases. CDR3 length equals 16 residues. Germline-derived CDR1 and CDR2 are SGHTA and FQGNSA. CDR3 residues: CASSPPGLQSTDTQYF. The CDR3 coding sequence is TGTGCCAGCAGCCCCCCGGGACTCCAAAGCACAGATACGCAGTATTTT.